A single sample gave rise to the 18 T cell receptor beta chains below, sequenced in a study of blood T cell repertoires in COVID-19. The method was immunoSEQ multiplex PCR; TCRdb's version includes in-frame clones alone and lacks a portion of them. There are about 74,000 clones in the sample; about 86% occur only once, and 1.5% to 2.5% lies in the top ten. Sequencing input: peripheral blood. The source of these receptors is a woman at least 80 years old with active or convalescent COVID-19.

The chain is built from TRBV10-3 and TRBJ2-3; TRBD2 matches at 9 bases. V lost 5 bases, J lost 6 bases, and 12 bases stayed unmatched. This CDR3 is built from 16 residues. CDR1 is ENHRY, CDR2 SYGVKD, per germline. CDR3: CAISRDGASGVDTQYF. The CDR3 nucleotides read TGTGCCATCAGTAGGGACGGGGCTAGCGGGGTGGATACGCAGTATTTT.

V is TRBV13 and J is TRBJ2-1, with TRBD2 identical over 7 bases. This CDR3 is 15 amino acids long. The junction had 5 bases not matched to a gene; V was cut back by 5 bases and J by 1 base. Germline V gene sequence: CDR1 PRHDT, CDR2 FYEKMQ (reference sequence). CDR3 nucleotide sequence: TGTGCCAGCAGCGCTATGCGGGGGTCCTACAATGAGCAGTTCTTC. This gives the protein CASSAMRGSYNEQFF.

The gene calls are TRBV15 and TRBJ1-2; 7 bases fit TRBD1. CDR3 length: 18 residues. J gave up 0 bases and V 0 bases, and 10 bases lay outside the gene matches. Germline V gene data show CDR1 as LNHNV and CDR2 as YYDKDF (reference sequence). The CDR3 is CATSRDLQGEQTNYGYTF. The DNA of the CDR3 is TGTGCCACCAGCAGAGATCTTCAGGGGGAACAAACTAACTATGGCTACACCTTC.

The genes are TRBV7-3 and TRBJ1-1; D is ambiguous. Deletions cut 5 bases from V and 8 bases from J, with 9 bases between. Germline V lookup: CDR1 SGHTA, CDR2 FQGTGA. CDR3 size: 11 residues. Here the CDR3 DNA reads TGTGCCAGCAGCCGGGGAGGGGAAGCTTTCTTT. Protein sequence: CASSRGGEAFF. The full variable domain, with the rest looked up from reference TRBV7-3 and TRBJ1-1, is GAGVSQTPSNKVTEKGKYVELRCDPISGHTALYWYRQSLGQGPEFLIYFQGTGAADDSGLPNDRFFAVRPEGSVSTLKIQRTERGDSAVYLCASSRGGEAFFGQGTRLTVV.

The chain has TRBV19 and TRBJ2-1, with 14 positions matching TRBD2. The trim removed 5 bases at V and 9 bases at J, leaving 6 bases unmatched. The germline CDR1 and CDR2 sequences are LNHDA and SQIVND (reference sequence). There are 15 residues in the CDR3. CDR3 amino acids: CASSPGLAGVGEQFF. CDR3 DNA: TGTGCCAGTAGTCCGGGACTAGCGGGAGTGGGTGAGCAGTTCTTC.

The rearrangement joins TRBV18 to TRBJ2-1, with TRBD2 matching over 12 bases. Germline V CDR1 and CDR2: KGHSH, LQKENI. Trimming removed 6 bases from V and 7 bases from J; junction bases left unmatched: 7. The CDR3 has 15 residues. The CDR3 DNA reads as TGTGCCAGCTCGTCGACTAGCGGGAGATCAAATGAGCAGTTCTTC. It codes for CASSSTSGRSNEQFF.

This clone was observed once. The rearrangement uses TRBV6-6 and TRBJ1-5; D might be TRBD1 (6 bases). Per the germline V gene, CDR1 is MNHNY and CDR2 is SVGAGI (reference sequence). The CDR3 spans 14 residues. V was trimmed by 5 bases and J by 3 bases, leaving 11 bases between them. The CDR3 reads CASSPDSINQPQHF. CDR3 in DNA: TGTGCCAGCAGTCCGGACAGCATCAATCAGCCCCAGCATTTT.

The CDR3 DNA follows: TGCAGCGTTGGGGGACTAGCGATTTCTACGCAGTATTTT. This gives the protein CSVGGLAISTQYF. The chain employs TRBV29-1 and TRBJ2-3; 10 bases map to TRBD2. The CDR3 runs 13 residues. Per the germline V gene, CDR1 is SQVTM and CDR2 is ANQGSEA. The V gene end was trimmed by 4 bases and the J gene end by 8 bases; junction bases not matched to a gene: 6.

V is TRBV6-4 and J is TRBJ1-5; 8 bases are shared with TRBD1. Trimming took 4 bases from V and 5 from J; bases not matched to a gene: 10. CDR1 is MRHNA and CDR2 is SNTAGT in the germline V gene. This CDR3 is built from 16 residues. The CDR3 DNA reads as TGTGCCAGCAGTGGTAAGGGCAGGGGGCACCATCAGCCCCAGCATTTT. As protein: CASSGKGRGHHQPQHF.

The rearrangement joins TRBV20-1 to TRBJ1-4, with 9 bases that match TRBD1. The CDR3 contains 14 residues. The V and J ends lost 3 bases and 11 bases, in that order; junction bases with no gene match: 10. CDR1 is DFQATT, CDR2 SNEGSKA, per germline (reference sequence). The DNA for the CDR3 is TGCAGTGCTAGTCACGGACAAGGACAGGGGAAACTGTTTTTT. As protein: CSASHGQGQGKLFF.

This chain connects TRBV10-3 to TRBJ2-2; D is unresolved. Germline CDR1 ENHRY, CDR2 SYGVKD. Between the trimmed V and J ends, which lost 5 bases and 0 bases, there was a span of 10 bases. The CDR3 is 15 amino acids. CDR3 coding DNA: TGTGCCATCAGTCGCGGCGCAGCGAACACCGGGGAGCTGTTTTTT. Protein sequence: CAISRGAANTGELFF.

The rearrangement links TRBV10-3 to TRBJ2-5, with 8 bases matching TRBD2. Germline V lookup: CDR1 ENHRY, CDR2 SYGVKD. The junction had 6 bases not matched to a gene; V was cut back by 10 bases and J by 5 bases. This CDR3 has 12 amino acids. DNA of the CDR3: TGTGCCACCGGCGCTAGCGGGGAGACCCAGTACTTC. This translates into CATGASGETQYF.

The chain has TRBV11-3 and TRBJ2-5; 8 positions agree with TRBD2. Germline lookup yields CDR1 SGHNT and CDR2 YENEEA. J gave up 5 bases and V 0 bases, and 11 bases lay outside the gene matches. The CDR3 totals 17 residues. CDR3: CASSLDLSGGPGETQYF. The CDR3 bases are TGTGCCAGCAGCTTAGACTTGTCGGGAGGGCCTGGGGAGACCCAGTACTTC.

The chain uses TRBV1 and TRBJ2-5; the table's D call, TRBD2, has no DNA check behind it. TRBV1 is tagged as a pseudogene. This CDR3 region has 12 residues. In DNA, the CDR3 is TGCACCAGCAACAGAGGGAATGAGACCCAGTACTTC. Its translation is CTSNRGNETQYF.

The chain combines TRBV7-2 with TRBJ2-1; 10 nucleotides agree with TRBD1. This CDR3 is built from 15 residues. Losses at the gene ends were 3 bases for V and 6 bases for J; bases not matched to a gene: 5. Germline V lookup: CDR1 SGHTA, CDR2 FQGNSA. Written as DNA, the CDR3 is TGTGCCAGCAGCTTTGACAGGGGGCTCTTCAATGAGCAGTTCTTC. Protein: CASSFDRGLFNEQFF.

V usage is TRBV9 and J usage is TRBJ1-6; 7 bases are shared with TRBD1. Germline lookup yields CDR1 SGDLS and CDR2 YYNGEE. The CDR3 runs to 14 residues. Trimming at V came to 5 bases and at J to 3 bases, leaving 2 bases not matched to a gene. The CDR3, as DNA: TGTGCCAGCAGTGGGACAGTCTATAATTCACCCCTCCACTTT. The encoded protein is CASSGTVYNSPLHF. Full variable domain (remainder filled in from reference TRBV9 and TRBJ1-6): DSGVTQTPKHLITATGQRVTLRCSPRSGDLSVYWYQQSLDQGLQFLIQYYNGEERAKGNILERFSAQQFPDLHSELNLSSLELGDSALYFCASSGTVYNSPLHFGNGTRLTVT.

The chain uses TRBV5-4 and TRBJ2-5; D is undetermined. From germline, CDR1 is SGHNT and CDR2 YYREEE (reference sequence). The CDR3 covers 15 residues. V gave up 4 bases and J gave up 0 bases, with 13 bases separating them. CDR3 sequence: CASSPAFGYQETQYF. CDR3 nucleotide sequence: TGTGCCAGCAGCCCGGCTTTCGGGTACCAAGAGACCCAGTACTTC.

The chain carries TRBV5-1 and TRBJ2-1, with TRBD1 matching over 9 bases. V lost 7 bases, J lost 6 bases, and 8 bases stayed unmatched. From germline, CDR1 is SGHRS and CDR2 YFSETQ. The CDR3 loop spans 14 amino acids. Here the CDR3 reads CASGPGQGFNEQFF. The CDR3 nucleotides are TGCGCCAGCGGCCCGGGACAGGGCTTCAATGAGCAGTTCTTC.